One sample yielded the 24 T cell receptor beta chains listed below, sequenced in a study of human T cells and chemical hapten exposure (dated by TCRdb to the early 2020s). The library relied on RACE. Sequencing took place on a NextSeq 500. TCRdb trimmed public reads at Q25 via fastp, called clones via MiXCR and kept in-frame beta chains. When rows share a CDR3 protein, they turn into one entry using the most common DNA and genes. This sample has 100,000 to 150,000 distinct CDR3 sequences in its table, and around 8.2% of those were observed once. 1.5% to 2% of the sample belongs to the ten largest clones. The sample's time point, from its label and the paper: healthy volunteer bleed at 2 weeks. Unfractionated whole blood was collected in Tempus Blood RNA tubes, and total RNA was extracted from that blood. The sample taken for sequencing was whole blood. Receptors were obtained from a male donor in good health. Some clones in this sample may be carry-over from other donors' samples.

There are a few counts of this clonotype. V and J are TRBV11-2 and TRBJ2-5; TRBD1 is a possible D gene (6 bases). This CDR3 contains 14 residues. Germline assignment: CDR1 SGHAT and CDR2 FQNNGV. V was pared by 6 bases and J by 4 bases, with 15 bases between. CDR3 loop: CASRTTGSGETQYF. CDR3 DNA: TGTGCCAGCAGGACTACAGGGTCCGGAGAGACCCAGTACTTC.

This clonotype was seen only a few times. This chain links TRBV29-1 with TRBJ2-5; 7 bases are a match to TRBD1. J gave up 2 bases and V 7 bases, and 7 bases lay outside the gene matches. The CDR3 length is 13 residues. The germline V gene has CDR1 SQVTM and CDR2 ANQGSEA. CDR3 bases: TGCAGCGCCTTGACAGGGCGGCAAGAGACCCAGTACTTC. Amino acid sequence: CSALTGRQETQYF.

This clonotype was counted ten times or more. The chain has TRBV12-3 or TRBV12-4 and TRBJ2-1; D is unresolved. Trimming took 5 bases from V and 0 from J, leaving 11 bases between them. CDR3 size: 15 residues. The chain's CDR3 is CASSTSESSYNEQFF. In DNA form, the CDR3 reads TGTGCCAGCAGTACAAGTGAAAGCTCCTACAATGAGCAGTTCTTC.

CDR3 sequence: CSVLNQESTDTQYF. In DNA form, the CDR3 reads TGCAGCGTTCTCAATCAGGAAAGTACAGATACGCAGTATTTT. This chain joins TRBV29-1 and TRBJ2-3; unclear D gene. Germline V gene data show CDR1 as SQVTM and CDR2 as ANQGSEA. This CDR3 has 14 amino acids. V was cut by 5 bases and J by 3 bases, with 15 bases left in between.

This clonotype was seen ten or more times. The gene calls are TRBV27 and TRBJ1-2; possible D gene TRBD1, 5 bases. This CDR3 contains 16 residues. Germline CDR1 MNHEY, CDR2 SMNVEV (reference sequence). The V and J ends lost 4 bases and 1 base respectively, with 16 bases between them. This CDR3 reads CASSSGTAPFNYGYTF. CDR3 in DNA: TGTGCCAGCAGTTCAGGGACGGCGCCCTTTAACTATGGCTACACCTTC.

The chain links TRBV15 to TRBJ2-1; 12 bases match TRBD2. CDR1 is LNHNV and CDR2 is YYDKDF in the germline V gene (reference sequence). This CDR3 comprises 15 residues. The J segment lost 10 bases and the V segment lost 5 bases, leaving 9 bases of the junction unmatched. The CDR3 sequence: CATSVLAGGLREQFF. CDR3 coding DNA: TGTGCCACCAGCGTCCTAGCGGGGGGGCTGAGGGAGCAGTTCTTC. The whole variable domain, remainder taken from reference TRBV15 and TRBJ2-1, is DAMVIQNPRYQVTQFGKPVTLSCSQTLNHNVMYWYQQKSSQAPKLLFHYYDKDFNNEADTPDNFQSRRPNTSFCFLDIRSPGLGDTAMYLCATSVLAGGLREQFFGPGTRLTVL.

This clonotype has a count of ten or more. Written as DNA, the CDR3 is TGTGCCAGCAGCCTAGCCCCTCGACAGCTCAACTATGGCTACACCTTC. This translates into CASSLAPRQLNYGYTF. The chain couples TRBV11-2 to TRBJ1-2, with D possibly TRBD1 on 5 matching bases. The CDR3 runs 16 residues. Trimming removed 5 bases at V and 2 bases at J, with 18 bases between. Germline CDR1 reads SGHAT; CDR2 reads FQNNGV.

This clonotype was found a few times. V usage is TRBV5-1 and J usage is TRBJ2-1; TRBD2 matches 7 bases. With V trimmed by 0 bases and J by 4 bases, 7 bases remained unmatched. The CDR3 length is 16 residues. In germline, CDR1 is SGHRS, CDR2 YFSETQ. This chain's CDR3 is CASSLDGGGGYNEQFF. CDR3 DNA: TGCGCCAGCAGCTTGGATGGCGGGGGAGGGTACAATGAGCAGTTCTTC. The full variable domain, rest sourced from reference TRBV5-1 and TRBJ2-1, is KAGVTQTPRYLIKTRGQQVTLSCSPISGHRSVSWYQQTPGQGLQFLFEYFSETQRNKGNFPGRFSGRQFSNSRSEMNVSTLELGDSALYLCASSLDGGGGYNEQFFGPGTRLTVL.

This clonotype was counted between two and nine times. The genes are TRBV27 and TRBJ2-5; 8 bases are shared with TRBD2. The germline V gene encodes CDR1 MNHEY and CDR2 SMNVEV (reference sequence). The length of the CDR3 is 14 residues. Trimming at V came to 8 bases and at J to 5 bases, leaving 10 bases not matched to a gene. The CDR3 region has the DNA TGTGCCAGCCGGCGGGGGGCGTTTTTGGAGACCCAGTACTTC. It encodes CASRRGAFLETQYF.

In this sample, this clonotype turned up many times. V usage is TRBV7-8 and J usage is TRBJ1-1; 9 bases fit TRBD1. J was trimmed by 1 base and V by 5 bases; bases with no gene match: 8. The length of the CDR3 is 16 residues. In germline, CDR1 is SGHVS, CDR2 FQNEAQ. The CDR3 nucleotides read TGTGCCAGCAGCCCCGGCACAGGGGGCACGAACACTGAAGCTTTCTTT. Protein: CASSPGTGGTNTEAFF.

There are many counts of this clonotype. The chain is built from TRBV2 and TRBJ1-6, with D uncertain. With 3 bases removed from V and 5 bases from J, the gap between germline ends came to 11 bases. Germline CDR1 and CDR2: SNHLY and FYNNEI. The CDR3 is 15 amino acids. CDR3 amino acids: CASSERRSDNSPLHF. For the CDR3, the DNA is TGTGCCAGCAGTGAGCGCAGGTCCGATAATTCACCCCTCCACTTT.

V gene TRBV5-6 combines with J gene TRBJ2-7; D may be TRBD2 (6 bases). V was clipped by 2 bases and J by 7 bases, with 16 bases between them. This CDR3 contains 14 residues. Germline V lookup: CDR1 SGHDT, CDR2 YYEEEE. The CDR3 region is CASSFSWSGAEQYF. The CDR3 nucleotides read TGTGCCAGCAGCTTTAGTTGGTCGGGAGCTGAGCAGTACTTC.

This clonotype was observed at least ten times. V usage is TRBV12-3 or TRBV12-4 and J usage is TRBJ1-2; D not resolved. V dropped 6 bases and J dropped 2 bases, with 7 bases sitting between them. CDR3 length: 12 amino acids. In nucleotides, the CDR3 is TGTGCCAGCAGCTCGACAAACTATGGCTACACCTTC. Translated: CASSSTNYGYTF.

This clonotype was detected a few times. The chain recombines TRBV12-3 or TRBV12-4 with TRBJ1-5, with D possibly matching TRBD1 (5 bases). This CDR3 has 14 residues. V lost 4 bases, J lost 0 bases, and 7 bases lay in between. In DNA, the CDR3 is TGTGCCAGCAGTTCGGGGGATAGCAATCAGCCCCAGCATTTT. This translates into CASSSGDSNQPQHF.

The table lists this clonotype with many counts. CDR3 in amino acids: CASSQHPREYF. CDR3 nucleotide sequence: TGCGCCAGCAGCCAACACCCAAGGGAGTACTTC. The rearrangement joins TRBV4-3 to TRBJ2-5, with D uncertain. The CDR3 is 11 amino acids. V dropped 2 bases and J dropped 12 bases, with 10 bases sitting between them. Per germline, CDR1 LGHNA and CDR2 YSLEER.

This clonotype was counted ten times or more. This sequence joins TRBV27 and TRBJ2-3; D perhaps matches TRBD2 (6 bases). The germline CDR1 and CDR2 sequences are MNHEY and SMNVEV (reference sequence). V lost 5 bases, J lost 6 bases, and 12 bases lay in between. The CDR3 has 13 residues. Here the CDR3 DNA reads TGTGCCAGCAGTATCCTGCGGGGTGATACGCAGTATTTT. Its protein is CASSILRGDTQYF.

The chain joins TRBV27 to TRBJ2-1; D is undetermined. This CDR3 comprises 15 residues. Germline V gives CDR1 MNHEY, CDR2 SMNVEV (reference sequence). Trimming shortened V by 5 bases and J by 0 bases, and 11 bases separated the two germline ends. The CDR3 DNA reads TGTGCCAGCAGTCCACGGCGACCCTCCTACAATGAGCAGTTCTTC. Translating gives CASSPRRPSYNEQFF.

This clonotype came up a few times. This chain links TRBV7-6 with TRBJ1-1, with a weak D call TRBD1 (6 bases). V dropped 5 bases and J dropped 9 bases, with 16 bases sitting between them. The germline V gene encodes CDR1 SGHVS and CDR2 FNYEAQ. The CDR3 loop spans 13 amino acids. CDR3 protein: CASSREEGGQAFF. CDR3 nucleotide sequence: TGTGCCAGCAGCCGCGAGGAGGGGGGCCAAGCTTTCTTT.

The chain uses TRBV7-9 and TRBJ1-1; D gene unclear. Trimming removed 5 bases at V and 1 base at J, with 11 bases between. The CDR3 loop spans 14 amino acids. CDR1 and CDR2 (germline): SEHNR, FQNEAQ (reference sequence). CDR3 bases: TGTGCCAGCAGCCACATGGACCGGAACACTGAAGCTTTCTTT. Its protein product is CASSHMDRNTEAFF.

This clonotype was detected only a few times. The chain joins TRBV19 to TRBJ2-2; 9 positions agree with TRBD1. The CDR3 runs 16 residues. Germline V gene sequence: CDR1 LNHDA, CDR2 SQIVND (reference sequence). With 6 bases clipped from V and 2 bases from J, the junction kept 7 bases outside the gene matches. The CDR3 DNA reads TGTGCCAGTAGCCAGACAGGGGGGCCCAACACCGGGGAGCTGTTTTTT. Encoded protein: CASSQTGGPNTGELFF.

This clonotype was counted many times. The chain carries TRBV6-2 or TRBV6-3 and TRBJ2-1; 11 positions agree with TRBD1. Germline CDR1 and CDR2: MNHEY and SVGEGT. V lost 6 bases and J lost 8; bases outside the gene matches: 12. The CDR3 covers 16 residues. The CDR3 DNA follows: TGTGCCAGCAGAAGCGGTCGGGACAGGGGGTTGTATGAGCAGTTCTTC. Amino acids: CASRSGRDRGLYEQFF.

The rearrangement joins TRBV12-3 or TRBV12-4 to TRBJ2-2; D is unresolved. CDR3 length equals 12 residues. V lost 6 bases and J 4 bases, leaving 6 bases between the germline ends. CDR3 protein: CASRTPTGELFF. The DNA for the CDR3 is TGTGCCAGCAGGACACCCACCGGGGAGCTGTTTTTT.

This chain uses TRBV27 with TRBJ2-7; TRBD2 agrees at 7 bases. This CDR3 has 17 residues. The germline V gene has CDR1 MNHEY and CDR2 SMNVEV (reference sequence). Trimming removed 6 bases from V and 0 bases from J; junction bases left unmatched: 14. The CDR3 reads CASSPSAGGGGSYEQYF. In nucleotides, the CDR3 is TGTGCCAGCAGCCCCAGTGCTGGGGGGGGTGGCTCCTACGAGCAGTACTTC.

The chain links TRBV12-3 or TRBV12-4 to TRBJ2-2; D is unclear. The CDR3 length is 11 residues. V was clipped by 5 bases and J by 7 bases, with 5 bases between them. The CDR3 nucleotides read TGTGCCAGCAGTGCCCGCGGGGAGCTGTTTTTT. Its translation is CASSARGELFF.